These T cell receptor beta chains were read from a single sample in a study of OX40 agonist ivuxolimab in advanced cancers. Libraries were prepared by immunoSEQ multiplex PCR; TCRdb keeps only in-frame clonotypes and omits some of them. The profile shows some 100,000 clones, approximately 90% of them singletons. Specimen: CD4+ or CD8+ T cells sorted from blood, collected in a trial of the OX40 agonist ivuxolimab. These receptors all stem from an adult with an advanced solid tumor such as melanoma, head and neck, liver or kidney cancer. Both conserved end residues are part of each CDR3. Fields, in order: D gene, J gene, clone size, CDR3 length, V gene, CDR3 protein, CDR3 DNA. A D gene is named only where the DNA matches it firmly. Some rows have no size entry. The others give once, few or many, or a class for an expanded clone.

TRBD1,TRBJ2-5,-,14,TRBV4-3,CASSPRTGYETQYF,TGCGCCAGCAGCCCGCGGACAGGGTACGAGACCCAGTACTTC
-,TRBJ1-6,-,13,TRBV4-3,CASSQERSLSLHF,TGCGCCAGCAGCCAAGAACGGAGTTTGTCCCTCCACTTT
-,TRBJ2-3,-,13,TRBV27,CASSLYRGGTQYF,TGTGCCAGCAGTTTGTATAGAGGCGGTACGCAGTATTTT
-,TRBJ2-5,-,12,TRBV7-2,CASSAAGETQYF,TGTGCCAGCAGCGCGGCGGGTGAGACCCAGTACTTC
-,TRBJ2-7,-,15,TRBV9,CASSVVGTPDEEQYF,TGTGCCAGCAGCGTAGTCGGAACACCGGACGAAGAGCAGTACTTC
TRBD1,TRBJ2-7,-,13,TRBV5-4,CASSRDRGDEQYF,TGTGCCAGCAGCAGGGACAGGGGCGACGAGCAGTACTTC
-,TRBJ2-5,-,13,TRBV30,CAFSVGPGETQYF,TGTGCCTTTTCGGTGGGGCCGGGGGAGACCCAGTACTTC
-,TRBJ2-1,-,13,TRBV30,CAWDHLPANEQFF,TGTGCCTGGGACCATTTACCAGCCAATGAGCAGTTCTTC
-,TRBJ2-3,-,15,TRBV7-2,CASSPQPGHTDTQYF,TGTGCCAGCAGCCCTCAACCGGGTCACACAGATACGCAGTATTTT
-,TRBJ2-2,once,14,TRBV19,CASRTTTGPGELFF,TGTGCCAGTAGAACCACCACAGGGCCCGGGGAGCTGTTTTTT
-,TRBJ1-5,-,14,TRBV28,CASSLVVSNQPQHF,TGTGCCAGCAGTCTGGTAGTTAGCAATCAGCCCCAGCATTTT
-,TRBJ2-1,-,13,TRBV19,CASSISGPRAQFF,TGTGCCAGTAGTATATCGGGCCCACGAGCGCAGTTCTTC
-,TRBJ1-1,-,14,TRBV5-4,CASSLARENTEAFF,TGTGCCAGCAGCTTGGCCCGGGAGAACACTGAAGCTTTCTTT
-,TRBJ2-1,-,15,TRBV28,CASSPRTNSYNEQFF,TGTGCCAGCAGTCCTCGGACGAACTCCTACAATGAGCAGTTCTTC
-,TRBJ2-3,-,15,TRBV28,CASSPLGGHTDTQYF,TGTGCCAGCAGTCCCCTGGGGGGGCACACAGATACGCAGTATTTT
TRBD2,TRBJ2-1,-,17,TRBV4-1,CASSHFLAGGPGNEQFF,TGCGCCAGCAGCCACTTCCTAGCGGGAGGGCCTGGAAATGAGCAGTTCTTC
-,TRBJ1-2,-,11,TRBV7-9,CASKANYGYTF,TGTGCCAGCAAGGCTAACTATGGCTACACCTTC
TRBD2,TRBJ2-7,-,17,TRBV29-1,CSASGLPGRSPSYEQYF,TGCAGCGCTTCGGGACTCCCCGGGAGGTCTCCCTCCTACGAGCAGTACTTC
TRBD2,TRBJ2-2,-,17,TRBV4-3,CASSQVSGSGRAGELFF,TGCGCCAGCAGCCAAGTTAGCGGCAGCGGGAGGGCCGGGGAGCTGTTTTTT
TRBD2,TRBJ2-1,-,16,TRBV5-1,CASSEFAGGAYNEQFF,TGCGCCAGCAGCGAGTTTGCGGGAGGGGCCTACAATGAGCAGTTCTTC
TRBD1,TRBJ1-6,-,16,TRBV6-6,CASSYSNGQGNSPLHF,TGTGCCAGCAGTTACTCGAATGGACAGGGTAATTCACCCCTCCACTTT
-,TRBJ1-3,-,16,TRBV6-5,CASSYSQGIGENTIYF,TGTGCCAGCAGTTACTCTCAAGGGATCGGTGAAAACACCATATATTTT
-,TRBJ2-1,-,13,TRBV19,CASSAPSYNEQFF,TGTGCCAGTAGTGCGCCCTCCTACAATGAGCAGTTCTTC
-,TRBJ2-1,-,13,TRBV15,CATRRTGYNEQFF,TGTGCCACTCGCCGGACTGGCTACAATGAGCAGTTCTTC
-,TRBJ2-3,-,13,TRBV11-2,CASSRWIKDTQYF,TGTGCCAGCAGCCGGTGGATTAAAGATACGCAGTATTTT
-,TRBJ2-6,-,14,TRBV13,CASSLGSGANVLTF,TGTGCCAGCAGCTTAGGGTCTGGGGCCAACGTCCTGACTTTC
TRBD1,TRBJ1-2,-,15,TRBV7-2,CASSLTTGGRGGYTF,TGTGCCAGCAGCTTAACGACAGGGGGACGCGGTGGCTACACCTTC
-,TRBJ2-5,-,13,TRBV30,CAWSAAGIGAQYF,TGTGCCTGGAGTGCGGCAGGGATAGGGGCCCAGTACTTC
-,TRBJ2-7,-,13,TRBV2,CASSVPANYEQYF,TGTGCCAGCAGTGTGCCGGCTAACTACGAGCAGTACTTC
-,TRBJ2-2,-,15,TRBV11-3,CASSFPGAAPGELFF,TGTGCCAGCAGCTTCCCCGGAGCAGCTCCCGGGGAGCTGTTTTTT
-,TRBJ2-5,-,12,TRBV15,CATSRDLETQYF,TGTGCCACCAGCAGAGATCTGGAGACCCAGTACTTC
-,TRBJ2-3,-,12,TRBV5-1,CASSRDRDTQYF,TGCGCCAGCAGCCGGGACCGCGATACGCAGTATTTT
-,TRBJ1-1,-,13,TRBV19,CASSGVTNTEAFF,TGTGCCAGTTCGGGCGTCACGAACACTGAAGCTTTCTTT
-,TRBJ2-3,-,15,TRBV6-5,CASSYSRLDVDTQYF,TGTGCCAGCAGTTACTCGCGACTAGATGTAGATACGCAGTATTTT
TRBD1,TRBJ2-1,-,14,TRBV11-2,CASSWDSLYNEQFF,TGTGCCAGCAGTTGGGACAGCCTGTACAATGAGCAGTTCTTC
TRBD1,TRBJ2-5,-,18,TRBV10-3,CAISEWGTVSATQETQYF,TGTGCCATCAGTGAGTGGGGGACAGTCTCGGCCACCCAAGAGACCCAGTACTTC
TRBD2,TRBJ2-1,-,15,TRBV7-9,CASTPFSGRGYEQFF,TGTGCCAGCACCCCTTTTAGCGGGAGAGGTTATGAGCAGTTCTTC
-,TRBJ2-2,few,13,TRBV11-3,CASSLEWPGELFF,TGTGCCAGCAGCTTAGAATGGCCCGGGGAGCTGTTTTTT
-,TRBJ1-1,-,16,TRBV7-2,CASSLERVRANTEAFF,TGTGCCAGCAGCTTAGAGAGGGTCAGGGCGAACACTGAAGCTTTCTTT
TRBD2,TRBJ2-7,-,13,TRBV7-8,CASSPGLASSQYF,TGTGCCAGCAGCCCGGGACTAGCGAGTTCGCAGTACTTC
-,TRBJ2-1,-,11,TRBV7-8,CASSRNNEQFF,TGTGCCAGCAGCCGCAACAATGAGCAGTTCTTC
-,TRBJ2-2,-,14,TRBV7-2,CASSPPPNTGELFF,TGTGCCAGCAGTCCCCCCCCGAACACCGGGGAGCTGTTTTTT
-,TRBJ2-1,-,16,TRBV9,CASSERGRERGNEQFF,TGTGCCAGCAGCGAGAGAGGACGGGAGAGAGGCAATGAGCAGTTCTTC
-,TRBJ1-4,-,13,TRBV6-5,CASSYGFREKLFF,TGTGCCAGCAGTTACGGCTTCCGTGAAAAACTGTTTTTT
-,TRBJ1-5,-,14,TRBV7-8,CASRPGGSNQPQHF,TGTGCCAGCAGGCCCGGGGGGAGCAATCAGCCCCAGCATTTT
TRBD2,TRBJ2-1,few,13,TRBV5-1,CASSWTSYNEQFF,TGCGCCAGCAGCTGGACTAGTTACAATGAGCAGTTCTTC
-,TRBJ2-1,-,13,TRBV6-6,CASGRDSYNEQFF,TGTGCCAGCGGGCGGGACTCCTACAATGAGCAGTTCTTC
-,TRBJ1-3,-,22,TRBV2,CASSEVGQRVYRVLFSGNTIYF,TGTGCCAGCAGTGAGGTGGGGCAGAGGGTATATCGGGTTCTCTTTTCTGGAAACACCATATATTTT
TRBD2,TRBJ2-1,-,15,TRBV14,CASSSASGSLSEQFF,TGTGCCAGCAGCTCGGCTAGCGGGAGTTTGAGTGAGCAGTTCTTC
-,TRBJ2-1,-,14,TRBV6-5,CASSQRASYNEQFF,TGTGCCAGCAGCCAGCGGGCTTCCTACAATGAGCAGTTCTTC
-,TRBJ2-1,-,13,TRBV4-2,CASSPGTVPEQFF,TGTGCCAGCAGCCCTGGGACGGTTCCTGAGCAGTTCTTC
TRBD1,TRBJ1-1,-,13,TRBV10-3,CAINDRVGTEAFF,TGTGCCATCAATGACAGGGTTGGCACTGAAGCTTTCTTT
-,TRBJ2-7,-,14,TRBV11-3,CASSLTGSSYEQYF,TGTGCCAGCAGCTTAACCGGGAGCTCCTACGAGCAGTACTTC
TRBD1,TRBJ2-7,-,15,TRBV11-1,CASSKTGGRSYEQYF,TGTGCCAGCAGCAAAACAGGGGGAAGGTCCTACGAGCAGTACTTC
-,TRBJ2-7,-,15,TRBV5-1,CASSWGGSQTYEQYF,TGCGCCAGCAGCTGGGGTGGTAGCCAGACCTACGAGCAGTACTTC
TRBD2,TRBJ2-1,-,12,TRBV11-1,CASSFGGDEQFF,TGTGCCAGCAGCTTTGGGGGGGATGAGCAGTTCTTC
-,TRBJ2-1,few,14,TRBV10-3,CAISERDGYNEQFF,TGTGCCATCAGTGAGCGAGACGGCTACAATGAGCAGTTCTTC